Following are 21 T cell receptor beta chains from one sample sequenced in a study of cytomegalovirus exposure and HLA in healthy donors. PCR primers comprised 60 Vbeta and 13 Jbeta primers. The repertoire was sequenced with immunoSEQ multiplex PCR; TCRdb's copy has only in-frame clones and lacks some. The data contain fewer than 150,000 clones, 66% of them singletons. Input material: PBMCs. These receptors came from a human donor in good health.

The chain uses TRBV4-1 and TRBJ2-7; D is perhaps TRBD1 (5 bases). In germline, CDR1 is MGHRA, CDR2 YSYEKL. The CDR3 covers 13 residues. With 6 bases removed from V and 6 bases from J, the gap between germline ends came to 15 bases. The CDR3 nucleotides are TGCGCCAGCAGAAACATTACAAGGGGCGAGCAGTACTTC. Protein product: CASRNITRGEQYF.

This chain joins TRBV7-6 and TRBJ2-1; D is possibly TRBD1 (5 bases). In germline, CDR1 is SGHVS, CDR2 FNYEAQ. Trimming removed 3 bases from V and 5 bases from J, with 14 bases in between. This CDR3 has 15 residues. Written as DNA, the CDR3 is TGTGCCAGCAGCTTTGGGGCGGTAATGGACAATGAGCAGTTCTTC. It is translated as CASSFGAVMDNEQFF.

The chain couples TRBV6-5 to TRBJ2-5, with 8 bases aligning to TRBD2. V shed 3 bases and J 5 bases; nucleotides not matched to a gene: 8. Germline CDR1 reads MNHEY; CDR2 reads SVGAGI. CDR3 size: 15 residues. The CDR3 bases are TGTGCCAGCAGTTATCGGGGGGGGGATGGGGAGACCCAGTACTTC. The encoded protein is CASSYRGGDGETQYF.

This clone was picked up a small number of times. J is TRBJ2-4 and V is TRBV2; TRBD2 matches at 10 bases. The V gene end was trimmed by 6 bases and the J gene end by 0 bases; junction bases not matched to a gene: 8. Germline V CDR1 and CDR2: SNHLY, FYNNEI. CDR3 length equals 17 residues. CDR3 in DNA: TGTGCCAGCAGCGCGGGACTAGCGAAAATAGCCAAAAACATTCAGTACTTC. Translation: CASSAGLAKIAKNIQYF.

The rearrangement joins TRBV28 to TRBJ2-7; D is possibly TRBD2 (6 bases). Trimming cost V 5 bases and J 2 bases, with 13 bases left between them. Germline V gives CDR1 MDHEN, CDR2 SYDVKM. The CDR3 is made up of 14 amino acids. The CDR3 spells CASSPPGDAYEQYF. Written as DNA, the CDR3 is TGTGCCAGCAGTCCACCGGGGGATGCCTACGAGCAGTACTTC.

This clone was counted only a few times. The chain recombines TRBV7-8 with TRBJ2-1; 11 nucleotides line up with TRBD1. This CDR3 has 15 residues. With V trimmed by 3 bases and J by 10 bases, 8 bases remained unmatched. The germline V gene has CDR1 SGHVS and CDR2 FQNEAQ. CDR3 sequence (DNA): TGTGCCAGCAGCTTCTCTGGACAGGGGGCCGGCGAGCAGTTCTTC. This sequence encodes CASSFSGQGAGEQFF.

The chain carries TRBV27 and TRBJ2-5, with 7 nucleotides matching TRBD2. The CDR3 sequence is 15 residues long. Germline loops: CDR1 MNHEY, CDR2 SMNVEV (reference sequence). Unmatched junction bases numbered 8, after V lost 3 bases and J lost 4 bases. The CDR3 reads CASSLAGVSRETQYF. CDR3 in DNA: TGTGCCAGCAGTTTGGCGGGAGTGTCGAGAGAGACCCAGTACTTC.

The V gene is TRBV28, the J gene TRBJ2-7; TRBD2 aligns across 13 bases. Germline-derived CDR1 and CDR2 are MDHEN and SYDVKM. The trim removed 6 bases at V and 4 bases at J, leaving 18 bases unmatched. The CDR3 runs 19 residues. Here the CDR3 DNA reads TGTGCCAGCAGAGGCCCCGGGACACTAGCGGGAGGGCCTTTTTACGAGCAGTACTTC. Translated: CASRGPGTLAGGPFYEQYF.

This clone was seen a few times. V is TRBV6-5 and J is TRBJ2-5; perhaps TRBD2 as D (6 bases). From germline, CDR1 is MNHEY and CDR2 SVGAGI. V lost 8 bases and J 4 bases, leaving 14 bases between the germline ends. The CDR3 runs 13 residues. CDR3: CASLGGARETQYF. DNA of the CDR3: TGTGCCAGCCTTGGAGGGGCGCGAGAGACCCAGTACTTC.

This clone was detected a few times. This chain joins TRBV5-4 and TRBJ2-2; 12 nucleotides align to TRBD2. Germline CDR1 and CDR2: SGHNT and YYREEE (reference sequence). There are 15 residues in the CDR3. After removal of 5 bases from V and 6 bases from J, the junction contained 5 bases not matched to a gene. This CDR3 reads CASRSSGRVAGELFF. CDR3 nucleotide sequence: TGTGCCAGCAGGTCTAGCGGGAGGGTCGCCGGGGAGCTGTTTTTT.

The genes are TRBV5-1 and TRBJ2-3; 8 positions match TRBD2. V lost 4 bases to trimming and J lost 6 bases; unmatched junction nucleotides: 7. The germline V gene has CDR1 SGHRS and CDR2 YFSETQ. The CDR3 sequence is 14 residues long. The CDR3 nucleotides are TGCGCCAGCAGCCGGGGGGGGACTTCCGATACGCAGTATTTT. Protein sequence: CASSRGGTSDTQYF. The entire variable domain, with the rest obtained from reference TRBV5-1 and TRBJ2-3, is as follows: KAGVTQTPRYLIKTRGQQVTLSCSPISGHRSVSWYQQTPGQGLQFLFEYFSETQRNKGNFPGRFSGRQFSNSRSEMNVSTLELGDSALYLCASSRGGTSDTQYFGPGTRLTVL.

The J gene is TRBJ2-2, the V gene TRBV11-1, with D tentatively TRBD1 (6 bases). Trimming pared 10 bases from V and 1 base from J, leaving 10 bases between. CDR1 and CDR2 from the germline V gene are SGHAT and FQDESV (reference sequence). The CDR3 totals 13 residues. The CDR3 here is CAIGTQNTGELFF. CDR3 nucleotide sequence: TGTGCCATCGGGACACAGAACACCGGGGAGCTGTTTTTT.

This rearrangement joins TRBV5-1 to TRBJ2-1; 7 bases fit TRBD2. Trimming at V came to 3 bases and at J to 6 bases, leaving 9 bases not matched to a gene. This CDR3 region has 15 residues. CDR1 and CDR2 from the germline V gene are SGHRS and YFSETQ. The CDR3 coding sequence is TGCGCCAGCAGCTACTCAGCGGGGTCGAGCAATGAGCAGTTCTTC. It translates to CASSYSAGSSNEQFF.

This clone was seen more than once but under ten times. The chain joins TRBV28 to TRBJ2-2; D remains ambiguous. V lost 7 bases to trimming and J lost 4 bases, with 7 bases between them. The CDR3 sequence is 12 residues long. The germline V gene encodes CDR1 MDHEN and CDR2 SYDVKM. As DNA, the CDR3 is TGTGCCAGCACGTATAGCACCGGGGAGCTGTTTTTT. It yields the protein CASTYSTGELFF.

V is TRBV2 and J is TRBJ2-6, with a weak D call TRBD1 (6 bases). This CDR3 region has 17 residues. V was cut by 7 bases and J by 2 bases, with 18 bases left in between. CDR1 SNHLY and CDR2 FYNNEI come from the germline V gene. CDR3 sequence reads: CASTPLLSGAGANVLTF. DNA for the CDR3: TGTGCCAGCACTCCGCTCCTATCAGGGGCTGGGGCCAACGTCCTGACTTTC.

The sample holds one count of this clone. The rearrangement links TRBV18 to TRBJ2-7, with 10 positions matching TRBD2. The CDR3 is made up of 16 amino acids. The ends lost 8 bases at V and 5 bases at J; junction bases unmatched: 15. CDR1 and CDR2 from the germline V gene are KGHSH and LQKENI. The chain's CDR3 is CASVRGLAGGPNEQYF. CDR3 sequence (DNA): TGTGCCAGCGTTCGGGGATTAGCGGGAGGTCCCAACGAGCAGTACTTC.

Only a few counts were recorded for this clone. The chain joins TRBV6-4 to TRBJ2-7; TRBD2 matches at 8 bases. This CDR3 has 14 amino acids. The trim removed 10 bases at V and 6 bases at J, leaving 14 bases unmatched. The germline gives CDR1 MRHNA, CDR2 SNTAGT. This CDR3 is CANREEREFGEQYF. CDR3 bases: TGTGCCAACAGGGAAGAGCGGGAGTTCGGCGAGCAGTACTTC.

The rearrangement joins TRBV11-3 to TRBJ1-1; D is unclear. Trimming removed 4 bases at V and 7 bases at J, with 19 bases between. The CDR3 contains 15 residues. CDR1 SGHNT and CDR2 YENEEA come from the germline V gene. In nucleotides, the CDR3 is TGTGCCAGCAGCTCGGGGTCGAGCATACTACTTGAAGCTTTCTTT. Translation: CASSSGSSILLEAFF.

The chain links TRBV27 to TRBJ2-1; 8 bases are a match to TRBD2. Trimming took 3 bases from V and 8 from J; bases not matched to a gene: 12. The germline CDR1 and CDR2 sequences are MNHEY and SMNVEV (reference sequence). The CDR3 is made up of 16 amino acids. This CDR3 reads CASSFAASGSGDEQFF. The CDR3 DNA is TGTGCCAGCAGTTTCGCTGCGAGCGGGAGTGGTGATGAGCAGTTCTTC.

The rearrangement uses TRBV19 and TRBJ1-6, with D perhaps matching TRBD1 (6 bases). CDR1 and CDR2 from the germline V gene are LNHDA and SQIVND (reference sequence). The germline V and J ends were trimmed by 6 bases and 7 bases, with 13 bases remaining between them. The CDR3 consists of 14 residues. This CDR3 is CASSRTTGNSPLHF. CDR3 bases: TGTGCCAGTAGCAGGACCACAGGGAATTCACCCCTCCACTTT.

The chain is built from TRBV27 and TRBJ1-1; D is ambiguous. The CDR3 has 14 residues. CDR1 and CDR2 from the germline V gene are MNHEY and SMNVEV (reference sequence). V was pared by 3 bases and J by 4 bases, with 12 bases between. The CDR3 region is CASSFRGGGTEAFF. In DNA form, the CDR3 reads TGTGCCAGCAGTTTTCGGGGAGGAGGCACTGAAGCTTTCTTT.